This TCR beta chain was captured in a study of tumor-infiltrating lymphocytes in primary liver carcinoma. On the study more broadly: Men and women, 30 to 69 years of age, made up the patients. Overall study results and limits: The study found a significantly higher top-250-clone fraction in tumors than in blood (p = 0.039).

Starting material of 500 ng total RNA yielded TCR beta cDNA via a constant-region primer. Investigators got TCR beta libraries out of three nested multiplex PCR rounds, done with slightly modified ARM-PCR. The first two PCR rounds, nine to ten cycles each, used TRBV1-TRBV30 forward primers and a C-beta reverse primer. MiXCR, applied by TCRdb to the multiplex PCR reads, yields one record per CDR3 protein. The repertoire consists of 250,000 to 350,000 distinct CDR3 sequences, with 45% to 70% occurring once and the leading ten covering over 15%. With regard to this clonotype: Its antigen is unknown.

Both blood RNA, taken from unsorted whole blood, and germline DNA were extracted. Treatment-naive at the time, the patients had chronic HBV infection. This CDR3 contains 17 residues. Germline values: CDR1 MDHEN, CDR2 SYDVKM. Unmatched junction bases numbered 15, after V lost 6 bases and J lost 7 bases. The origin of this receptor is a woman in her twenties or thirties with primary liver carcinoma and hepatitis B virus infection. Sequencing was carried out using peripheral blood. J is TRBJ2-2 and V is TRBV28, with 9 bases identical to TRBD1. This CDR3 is CASSQSSWTGASGELFF. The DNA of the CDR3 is TGTGCCAGCAGCCAGTCCTCGTGGACAGGGGCGAGCGGGGAGCTGTTTTTT.